These 19 T cell receptor beta chains originate from one sample sequenced in a study of cytomegalovirus exposure and HLA in healthy donors. Researchers ran the PCR with 60 Vbeta and 13 Jbeta primers. TCRdb's table, derived via immunoSEQ multiplex PCR, lists solely in-frame clones and lacks some. The repertoire includes roughly 98,000 clones, roughly 80% of them detected once, and roughly 3.2% sits in the top ten. The material sequenced was PBMCs. These receptors all come from a man aged 35-49 years in good health and CMV-seronegative.

V gene TRBV9 combines with J gene TRBJ2-5, with 9 bases that match TRBD2. The DNA end favors TRBJ2-7, so the J call may be wrong. Germline-derived CDR1 and CDR2 are SGDLS and YYNGEE. CDR3 length: 16 residues. The CDR3 DNA reads TGTGCCAGCAGCGTAGTGGTAGCGGGAGCCTTCCACGAGCAGTACTTC. Its translation: CASSVVVAGAFHEQYF.

The CDR3 sequence is CASSPSGTNTGELFF. CDR3 DNA: TGCGCCAGCAGCCCTAGCGGTACGAACACCGGGGAGCTGTTTTTT. J is TRBJ2-2 and V is TRBV5-1, with 7 bases aligning to TRBD2. CDR3 length equals 15 residues. Germline CDR1 reads SGHRS; CDR2 reads YFSETQ. V was pared by 4 bases and J by 0 bases, with 3 bases of the junction left unmatched. The full variable domain, in which reference TRBV5-1 and TRBJ2-2 provide the parts outside the CDR3, is KAGVTQTPRYLIKTRGQQVTLSCSPISGHRSVSWYQQTPGQGLQFLFEYFSETQRNKGNFPGRFSGRQFSNSRSEMNVSTLELGDSALYLCASSPSGTNTGELFFGEGSRLTVL.

The chain employs TRBV9 and TRBJ2-5; 7 nucleotides align to TRBD1. Germline CDR1 SGDLS, CDR2 YYNGEE. The CDR3 is made up of 15 amino acids. With V trimmed by 0 bases and J by 1 base, 3 bases remained unmatched. CDR3 in amino acids: CASSVGGQFQETQYF. The CDR3 nucleotides read TGTGCCAGCAGCGTAGGGGGACAGTTCCAAGAGACCCAGTACTTC.

This chain uses TRBV6-4 with TRBJ2-1; 7 bases are shared with TRBD1. Losses at the gene ends were 0 bases for V and 6 bases for J; bases not matched to a gene: 2. Germline loops: CDR1 MRHNA, CDR2 SNTAGT. CDR3 length: 14 residues. The CDR3 region is CASSDSAGGNEQFF. CDR3 DNA: TGTGCCAGCAGTGACTCGGCAGGGGGCAATGAGCAGTTCTTC.

The chain carries TRBV27 and TRBJ2-7, with D possibly TRBD1 on 5 matching bases. This CDR3 has 13 amino acids. The V and J ends lost 3 bases and 4 bases respectively, with 10 bases between them. Per the germline V gene, CDR1 is MNHEY and CDR2 is SMNVEV (reference sequence). This CDR3 is CASSFDSTYEQYF. CDR3 DNA: TGTGCCAGCAGTTTTGACAGCACGTACGAGCAGTACTTC.

This chain joins TRBV27 and TRBJ1-3, with a tentative D call TRBD1 (5 bases). This CDR3 has 19 residues. In germline, CDR1 is MNHEY, CDR2 SMNVEV (reference sequence). V lost 2 bases, J lost 4 bases, and 24 bases lay in between. CDR3 nucleotide sequence: TGTGCCAGCAGTTTAAAGTCAGACTGGCGGGGGATTGGAGGAAACACCATATATTTT. Translating gives CASSLKSDWRGIGGNTIYF.

The chain joins TRBV5-1 to TRBJ2-3; D uncertain. V was pared by 0 bases and J by 2 bases, with 7 bases between. Per the germline V gene, CDR1 is SGHRS and CDR2 is YFSETQ. The length of the CDR3 is 14 residues. The CDR3 sequence is CASSLGSITDTQYF. CDR3 nucleotides: TGCGCCAGCAGCTTGGGCAGTATCACAGATACGCAGTATTTT.

V and J are TRBV5-1 and TRBJ1-3; D not certain. The CDR3 length is 15 residues. Germline CDR1 is SGHRS and CDR2 is YFSETQ. Trimming removed 3 bases at V and 2 bases at J, with 12 bases between. This CDR3 reads CASSWAGDAGNTIYF. CDR3 nucleotides: TGCGCCAGCAGCTGGGCCGGGGATGCTGGAAACACCATATATTTT.

The chain has TRBV30 and TRBJ2-2, with TRBD2 matching 10 bases. The CDR3 loop spans 15 amino acids. V was pared by 3 bases and J by 6 bases, with 7 bases of the junction left unmatched. Germline CDR1 is GTSNPN and CDR2 is SVGIG (reference sequence). The CDR3 nucleotides read TGTGCCTGGAGCCCTAGCGGGAGAGAGGCCGGGGAGCTGTTTTTT. Its translation is CAWSPSGREAGELFF.

The chain employs TRBV14 and TRBJ1-2; D is uncertain. Germline V CDR1 and CDR2: SGHDN, FVKESK. The CDR3 length is 13 residues. Between the trimmed V and J ends, which lost 3 bases and 1 base, there was a span of 6 bases. CDR3: CASSHGLNYGYTF. The CDR3 coding sequence is TGTGCCAGCAGCCACGGTCTTAACTATGGCTACACCTTC.

This clone has only one observation. This rearrangement joins TRBV5-5 to TRBJ2-7, with 10 positions matching TRBD2. Germline trimming cut 5 bases from V and 7 bases from J; bases unmatched to any gene: 9. This CDR3 comprises 14 residues. The germline V gene has CDR1 SGHKS and CDR2 YYEKEE (reference sequence). This CDR3 is CASSRGASGSEQYF. The CDR3 bases are TGTGCCAGCAGTCGCGGAGCTAGCGGGAGTGAGCAGTACTTC.

This clone was observed a handful of times. The chain employs TRBV7-5 and TRBJ2-1; TRBD1, the D gene given by the table, was not confirmed from the DNA. TRBV7-5 is reported as a pseudogene. This CDR3 comprises 13 residues. CDR3 residues: CVRSLDRYNEQFF. The CDR3 DNA reads TGTGTCAGAAGCTTAGACAGGTACAATGAGCAGTTCTTC.

This chain uses TRBV2 with TRBJ2-7, with 8 positions matching TRBD1. Germline V gene lookup returns CDR1 SNHLY and CDR2 FYNNEI. The V segment lost 8 bases and the J segment 3 bases; nucleotides outside the gene matches: 6. CDR3 length: 13 residues. CDR3 in amino acids: CASELDRDYEQYF. The CDR3 DNA reads as TGTGCCAGCGAGCTGGACAGGGACTACGAGCAGTACTTC.

The rearrangement links TRBV10-2 to TRBJ1-5, with TRBD1 as a possible D gene (5 bases). V was cut by 5 bases and J by 4 bases, with 9 bases left in between. There are 13 residues in the CDR3. Germline CDR1 and CDR2: WSHSY and SAAADI. CDR3 loop: CASSTGKNQPQHF. The CDR3 DNA sequence: TGCGCCAGCAGTACAGGCAAGAATCAGCCCCAGCATTTT.

J is TRBJ2-3 and V is TRBV5-8; the match to TRBD1 covers 10 bases. CDR3 length equals 16 residues. V trimming: 4 bases; J trimming: 5 bases; junction bases outside the gene matches: 10. Germline V gives CDR1 SGHTS, CDR2 YDEGEE. CDR3 sequence reads: CASSVTGGGGVDTQYF. CDR3 DNA: TGTGCCAGCAGCGTGACAGGGGGCGGGGGAGTAGATACGCAGTATTTT.

The rearrangement uses TRBV5-1 and TRBJ2-7, with a tentative D call TRBD2 (5 bases). V was clipped by 0 bases and J by 12 bases, with 19 bases between them. The CDR3 runs 14 residues. CDR1 and CDR2 from the germline V gene are SGHRS and YFSETQ. In nucleotides, the CDR3 is TGCGCCAGCAGCTTGGAGGACTCGGAAGTGGGTATGTACTTC. Encoded protein: CASSLEDSEVGMYF.

Of note for this clone: Distinct nucleotide sequences in the sample also encode this CDR3. The chain is built from TRBV7-8 and TRBJ2-1; TRBD1 is a possible D gene (6 bases). CDR3 length: 13 amino acids. CDR1 is SGHVS, CDR2 FQNEAQ, per germline. Trimming took 8 bases from V and 3 from J, leaving 11 bases between them. The CDR3 DNA reads TGTGCCAGCTCCAGGGGAAACTACAATGAGCAGTTCTTC. Its protein is CASSRGNYNEQFF.

This clone has a single count. The V gene is TRBV14, the J gene TRBJ2-1; 8 bases are a match to TRBD1. Germline loops: CDR1 SGHDN, CDR2 FVKESK. The trim removed 6 bases at V and 6 bases at J, leaving 4 bases unmatched. This CDR3 has 13 amino acids. DNA of the CDR3: TGTGCCAGCAGACAGACAGGGGCCAATGAGCAGTTCTTC. Translated: CASRQTGANEQFF.

Only a few counts were recorded for this clone. The chain couples TRBV6-1 to TRBJ2-2; perhaps TRBD1 as D (5 bases). Germline V gives CDR1 MNHNS, CDR2 SASEGT. V was shortened by 4 bases and J by 3 bases, with 12 bases between the two germline ends. This CDR3 is 15 amino acids long. Written as DNA, the CDR3 is TGTGCCAGCAGTGCACATGACAGAGACACCGGGGAGCTGTTTTTT. This encodes CASSAHDRDTGELFF.